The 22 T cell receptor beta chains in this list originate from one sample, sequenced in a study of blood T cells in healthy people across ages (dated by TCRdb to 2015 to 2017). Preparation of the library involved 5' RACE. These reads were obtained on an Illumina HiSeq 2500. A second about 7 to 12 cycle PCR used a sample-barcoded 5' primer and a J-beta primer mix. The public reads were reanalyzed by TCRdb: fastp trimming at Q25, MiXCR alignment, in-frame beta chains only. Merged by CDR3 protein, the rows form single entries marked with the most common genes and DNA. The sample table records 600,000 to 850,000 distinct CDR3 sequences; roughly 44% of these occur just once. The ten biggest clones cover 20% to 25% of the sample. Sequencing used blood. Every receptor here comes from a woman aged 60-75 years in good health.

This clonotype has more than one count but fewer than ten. The chain's CDR3 is CATSSGPRTEAFF. The CDR3 coding sequence is TGTGCCACCTCATCGGGGCCTCGGACTGAAGCTTTCTTT. The rearrangement links TRBV6-6 to TRBJ1-1; D may be TRBD1 (5 bases). CDR3 length: 13 amino acids. Germline CDR1 MNHNY, CDR2 SVGAGI (reference sequence). Trimming left V 10 bases short and J 5 bases short, with 17 bases between.

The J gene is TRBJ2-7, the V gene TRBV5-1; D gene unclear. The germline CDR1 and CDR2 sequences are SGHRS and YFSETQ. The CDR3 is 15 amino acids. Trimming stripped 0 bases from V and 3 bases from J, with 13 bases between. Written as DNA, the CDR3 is TGCGCCAGCAGCTTGGTTCGGTCAGGCAGCTACGAGCAGTACTTC. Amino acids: CASSLVRSGSYEQYF.

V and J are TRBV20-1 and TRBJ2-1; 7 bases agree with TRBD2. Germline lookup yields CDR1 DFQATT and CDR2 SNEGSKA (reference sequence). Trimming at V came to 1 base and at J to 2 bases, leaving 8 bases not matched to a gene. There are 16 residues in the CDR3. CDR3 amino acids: CSARAGVAGAYNEQFF. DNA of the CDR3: TGCAGTGCTAGAGCGGGGGTAGCGGGCGCCTACAATGAGCAGTTCTTC.

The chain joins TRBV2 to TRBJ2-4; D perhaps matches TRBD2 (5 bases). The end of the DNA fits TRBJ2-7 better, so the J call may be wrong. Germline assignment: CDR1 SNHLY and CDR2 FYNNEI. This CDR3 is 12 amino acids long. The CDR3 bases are TGTGCCAGCAATCTATTAGCGAACGAGCAGTACTTC. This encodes CASNLLANEQYF.

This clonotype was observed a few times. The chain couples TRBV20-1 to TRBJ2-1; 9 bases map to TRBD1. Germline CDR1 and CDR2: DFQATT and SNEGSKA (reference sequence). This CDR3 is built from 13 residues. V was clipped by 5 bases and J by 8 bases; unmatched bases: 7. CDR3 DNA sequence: TGCAGTGCTTTTCCGGGACAGGGTGATGAGCAGTTCTTC. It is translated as CSAFPGQGDEQFF.

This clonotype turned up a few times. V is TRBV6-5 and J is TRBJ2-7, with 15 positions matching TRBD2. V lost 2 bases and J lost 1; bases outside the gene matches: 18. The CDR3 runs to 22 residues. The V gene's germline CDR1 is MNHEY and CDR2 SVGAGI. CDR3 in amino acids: CASSYRTSGRGGSTTRSYEQYF. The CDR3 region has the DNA TGTGCCAGCAGTTACCGGACTAGCGGGAGGGGGGGATCCACTACTCGGTCCTACGAGCAGTACTTC.

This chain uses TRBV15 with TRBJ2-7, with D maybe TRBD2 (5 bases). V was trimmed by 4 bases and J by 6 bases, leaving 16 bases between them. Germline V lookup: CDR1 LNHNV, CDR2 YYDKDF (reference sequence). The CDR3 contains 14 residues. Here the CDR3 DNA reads TGTGCCACCAGCAAAGAGAAGCTAGCCCTCGAGCAGTACTTC. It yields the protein CATSKEKLALEQYF.

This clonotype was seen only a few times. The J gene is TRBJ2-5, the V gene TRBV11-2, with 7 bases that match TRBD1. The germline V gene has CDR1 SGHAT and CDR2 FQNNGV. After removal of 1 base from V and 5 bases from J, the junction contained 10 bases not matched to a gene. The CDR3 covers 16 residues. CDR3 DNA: TGTGCCAGCAGCTTAGCTCTACAGGGGATGCGGGAGACCCAGTACTTC. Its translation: CASSLALQGMRETQYF.

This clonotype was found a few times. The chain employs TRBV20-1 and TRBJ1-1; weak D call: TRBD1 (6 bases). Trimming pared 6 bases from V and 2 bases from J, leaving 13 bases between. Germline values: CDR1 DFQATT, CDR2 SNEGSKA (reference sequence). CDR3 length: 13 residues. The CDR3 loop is CSASRGGNTEAFF. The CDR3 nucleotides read TGCAGTGCGTCCCGAGGGGGAAACACTGAAGCTTTCTTT.

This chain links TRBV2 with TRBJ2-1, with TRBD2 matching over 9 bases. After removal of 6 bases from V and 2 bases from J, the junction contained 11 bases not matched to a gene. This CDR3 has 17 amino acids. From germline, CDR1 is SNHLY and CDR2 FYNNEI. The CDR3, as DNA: TGTGCCAGCAGGACGCAGCTAGCGGGGCCACCCTACAATGAGCAGTTCTTC. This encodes CASRTQLAGPPYNEQFF.

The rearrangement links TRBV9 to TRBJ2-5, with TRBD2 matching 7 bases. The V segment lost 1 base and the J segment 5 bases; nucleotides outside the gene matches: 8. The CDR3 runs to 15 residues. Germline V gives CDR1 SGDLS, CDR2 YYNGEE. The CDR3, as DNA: TGTGCCAGCAGCGTAAGGGAGGGTAGCGGGGAGACCCAGTACTTC. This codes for CASSVREGSGETQYF. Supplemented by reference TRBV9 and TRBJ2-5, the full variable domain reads DSGVTQTPKHLITATGQRVTLRCSPRSGDLSVYWYQQSLDQGLQFLIQYYNGEERAKGNILERFSAQQFPDLHSELNLSSLELGDSALYFCASSVREGSGETQYFGPGTRLLVL.

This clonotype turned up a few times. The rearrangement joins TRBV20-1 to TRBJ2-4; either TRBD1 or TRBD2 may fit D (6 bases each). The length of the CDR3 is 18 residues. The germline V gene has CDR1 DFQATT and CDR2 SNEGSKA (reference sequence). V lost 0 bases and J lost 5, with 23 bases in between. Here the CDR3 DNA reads TGCAGTGCTAGAGATCTTTCCCGGACATCGGGGGCCGAAAACATTCAGTACTTC. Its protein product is CSARDLSRTSGAENIQYF.

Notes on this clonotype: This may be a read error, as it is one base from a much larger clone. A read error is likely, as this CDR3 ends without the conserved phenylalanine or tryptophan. CDR3 sequence: CSARVAGGGETQYL. The CDR3 DNA is TGCAGTGCTAGAGTAGCGGGTGGTGGGGAGACCCAGTACCTC. The gene calls are TRBV20-1 and TRBJ2-5, with 7 bases that match TRBD2. V trimming: 1 base; J trimming: 5 bases; junction bases outside the gene matches: 7. There are 14 residues in the CDR3. Germline V lookup: CDR1 DFQATT, CDR2 SNEGSKA (reference sequence).

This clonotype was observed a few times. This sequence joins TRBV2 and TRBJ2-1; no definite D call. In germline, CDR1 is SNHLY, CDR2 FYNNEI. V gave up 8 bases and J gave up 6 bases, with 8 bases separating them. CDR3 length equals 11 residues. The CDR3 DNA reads TGTGCCAGCCCTACCCTCAATGAGCAGTTCTTC. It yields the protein CASPTLNEQFF.

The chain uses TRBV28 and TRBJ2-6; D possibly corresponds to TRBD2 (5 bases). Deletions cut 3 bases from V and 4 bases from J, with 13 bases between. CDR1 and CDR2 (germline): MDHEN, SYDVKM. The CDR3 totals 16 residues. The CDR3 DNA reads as TGTGCCAGCAGTTTGGCCTCGGGGATAGGGGCCAACGTCCTGACTTTC. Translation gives CASSLASGIGANVLTF.

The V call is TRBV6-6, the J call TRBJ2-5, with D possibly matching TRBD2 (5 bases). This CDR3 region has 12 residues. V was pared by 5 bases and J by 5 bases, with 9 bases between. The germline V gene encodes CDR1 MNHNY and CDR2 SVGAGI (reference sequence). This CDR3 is CASSTASETQYF. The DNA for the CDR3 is TGTGCCAGCAGTACAGCTAGCGAGACCCAGTACTTC.

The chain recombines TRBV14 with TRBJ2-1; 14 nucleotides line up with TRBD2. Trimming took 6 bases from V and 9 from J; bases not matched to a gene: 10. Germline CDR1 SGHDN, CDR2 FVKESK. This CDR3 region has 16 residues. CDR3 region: CASSPIGTSGRGEQFF. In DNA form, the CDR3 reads TGTGCCAGCAGTCCAATCGGGACTAGCGGGAGAGGTGAGCAGTTCTTC. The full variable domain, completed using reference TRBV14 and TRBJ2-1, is EAGVTQFPSHSVIEKGQTVTLRCDPISGHDNLYWYRRVMGKEIKFLLHFVKESKQDESGMPNNRFLAERTGGTYSTLKVQPAELEDSGVYFCASSPIGTSGRGEQFFGPGTRLTVL.

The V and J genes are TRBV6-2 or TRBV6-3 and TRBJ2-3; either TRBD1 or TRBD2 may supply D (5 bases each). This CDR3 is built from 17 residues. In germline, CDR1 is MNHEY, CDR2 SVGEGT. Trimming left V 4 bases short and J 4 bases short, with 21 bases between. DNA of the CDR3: TGTGCCAGCAGTTTCTCCCTCCACGGGACGATCGCAGATACGCAGTATTTT. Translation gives CASSFSLHGTIADTQYF.

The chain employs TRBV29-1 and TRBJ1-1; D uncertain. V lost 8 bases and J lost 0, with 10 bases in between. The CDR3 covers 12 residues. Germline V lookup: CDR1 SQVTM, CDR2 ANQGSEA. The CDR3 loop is CSIGVVNTEAFF. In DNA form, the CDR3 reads TGCAGCATTGGGGTTGTGAACACTGAAGCTTTCTTT. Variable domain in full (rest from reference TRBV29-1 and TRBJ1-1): SAVISQKPSRDICQRGTSLTIQCQVDSQVTMMFWYRQQPGQSLTLIATANQGSEATYESGFVIDKFPISRPNLTFSTLTVSNMSPEDSSIYLCSIGVVNTEAFFGQGTRLTVV.

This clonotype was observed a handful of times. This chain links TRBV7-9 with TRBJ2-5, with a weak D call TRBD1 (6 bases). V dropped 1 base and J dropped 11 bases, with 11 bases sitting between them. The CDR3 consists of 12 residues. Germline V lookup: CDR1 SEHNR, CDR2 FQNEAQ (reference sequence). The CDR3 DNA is TGTGCCAGCAGCTTAGGTGTAGGACAGCAGTACTTC. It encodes CASSLGVGQQYF. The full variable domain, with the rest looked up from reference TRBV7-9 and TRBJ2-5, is DTGVSQNPRHKITKRGQNVTFRCDPISEHNRLYWYRQTLGQGPEFLTYFQNEAQLEKSRLLSDRFSAERPKGSFSTLEIQRTEQGDSAMYLCASSLGVGQQYFGPGTRLLVL.

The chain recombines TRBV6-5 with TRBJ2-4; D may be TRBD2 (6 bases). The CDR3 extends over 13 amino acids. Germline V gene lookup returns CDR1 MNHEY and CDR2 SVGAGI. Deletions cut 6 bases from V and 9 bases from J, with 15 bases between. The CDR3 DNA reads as TGTGCCAGCAGACCGGCGGGGAGGATCATTCAGTACTTC. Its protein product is CASRPAGRIIQYF.

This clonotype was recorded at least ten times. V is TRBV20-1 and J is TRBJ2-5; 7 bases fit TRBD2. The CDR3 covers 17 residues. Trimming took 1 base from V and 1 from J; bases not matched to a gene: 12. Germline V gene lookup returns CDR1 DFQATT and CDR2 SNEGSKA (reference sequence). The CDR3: CSARVWKLASRQETQYF. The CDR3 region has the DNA TGCAGTGCTAGAGTGTGGAAACTAGCGAGCCGCCAAGAGACCCAGTACTTC.